The clone carrying this TCR beta chain was seen ten or more times. The sample comes from a study of neurological immune-mediated disorders. With 10-nucleotide random UMIs included, cDNA was synthesized by 5'RACE. TCRdb re-analysed the 5' RACE reads in MiXCR, keeping a single row per CDR3 protein. This sample has tens of thousands of distinct CDR3 sequences; about 5% occur once, and the top ten carry less than 1.5%. CDR3 length equals 13 residues. In germline, CDR1 is SNHLY, CDR2 FYNNEI. V shed 6 bases, J shed 8 bases, and the junction held 4 bases outside the gene matches. This chain links TRBV2 with TRBJ1-4; 9 positions match TRBD1. The sample was CD4+ T cells from blood. The sequence came from a woman aged 18 to 35 with multiple sclerosis. CDR3 residues: CASSRDREEKLFF. CDR3 nucleotides: TGTGCCAGCAGCCGGGACAGGGAAGAAAAACTGTTTTTT.